Listed here are 14 T cell receptor beta chains from one sample, sequenced in a study of post-analysis software for immune sequencing data. Unique molecular identifiers were built into the TCR beta cDNA libraries. TCRdb analysed the PCR reads with MiXCR anew, one entry per CDR3 protein. The sample lists hundreds of thousands of distinct CDR3 sequences, under 70% occurring once. Study-wide points: A handful of TRBV segments were significantly more frequent in patients than in controls. TRBV5-6, TRBV5-1 and TRBV20-1 were among these segments.

The antigens for these receptors are not known. The sequenced sample consisted of blood. Receptor source: a girl aged 10-17 years with multiple sclerosis.

This clonotype came up a few times. The rearrangement joins TRBV12-5 to TRBJ2-5, with D perhaps being TRBD1 or TRBD2 (5 bases each). The CDR3 sequence is 14 residues long. Germline loops: CDR1 LGHNT, CDR2 FRNRAP. V lost 5 bases to trimming and J lost 1 base, with 11 bases between them. The CDR3 nucleotides read TGTGCTAGTGGTGGGCCGGGGCCCCAAGAGACCCAGTACTTC. Protein: CASGGPGPQETQYF. Full variable domain (rest looked up from reference TRBV12-5 and TRBJ2-5): DARVTQTPRHKVTEMGQEVTMRCQPILGHNTVFWYRQTMMQGLELLAYFRNRAPLDDSGMPKDRFSAEMPDATLATLKIQPSEPRDSAVYFCASGGPGPQETQYFGPGTRLLVL.

This clonotype was counted a single time. V usage is TRBV5-1 and J usage is TRBJ2-1, with no clear D. Between the trimmed V and J ends, which lost 0 bases and 3 bases, there was a span of 7 bases. The germline V gene has CDR1 SGHRS and CDR2 YFSETQ. The CDR3 has 14 residues. CDR3 in amino acids: CASSLDGDYNEQFF. CDR3 DNA: TGCGCCAGCAGCTTGGATGGGGACTACAATGAGCAGTTCTTC.

The chain couples TRBV9 to TRBJ2-7; 11 nucleotides agree with TRBD2. Germline CDR1 and CDR2: SGDLS and YYNGEE. J was trimmed by 1 base and V by 3 bases; bases with no gene match: 6. This CDR3 region has 16 residues. For the CDR3, the DNA is TGTGCCAGCAGCGCCCTAGCGGGAGGTCGATCCTACGAGCAGTACTTC. It specifies CASSALAGGRSYEQYF.

This chain connects TRBV5-1 to TRBJ1-2; possibly TRBD1 for D (6 bases). V was shortened by 4 bases and J by 3 bases, with 16 bases between the two germline ends. CDR1 is SGHRS and CDR2 is YFSETQ in the germline V gene. The CDR3 is 15 amino acids. The CDR3 nucleotides are TGCGCCAGCAGCCCCCGGACAGCAAGGGACTATGGCTACACCTTC. Its translation is CASSPRTARDYGYTF. The whole variable domain, remainder taken from reference TRBV5-1 and TRBJ1-2, is KAGVTQTPRYLIKTRGQQVTLSCSPISGHRSVSWYQQTPGQGLQFLFEYFSETQRNKGNFPGRFSGRQFSNSRSEMNVSTLELGDSALYLCASSPRTARDYGYTFGSGTRLTVV.

In the case of this clonotype: Germline and junction disagree at one end, which may indicate a read error. V and J are TRBV7-2 and TRBJ2-2; no clear D gene. Germline V CDR1 and CDR2: SGHTA, FQGNSA. This CDR3 contains 15 residues. In DNA, the CDR3 is TGTGCCAGCATCTTAAAGGGCCTGAACACCGGGGAGCTGTTTTTT. Protein product: CASILKGLNTGELFF.

This chain links TRBV29-1 with TRBJ2-5; D is ambiguous. V lost 5 bases and J lost 5, with 18 bases in between. Per germline, CDR1 SQVTM and CDR2 ANQGSEA. This CDR3 region has 14 residues. The CDR3, as DNA: TGCAGCGTTCCGACGGGCGGAATGAGGGAGACCCAGTACTTC. It is translated as CSVPTGGMRETQYF. Using reference TRBV29-1 and TRBJ2-5 for the parts outside the CDR3, the full variable domain is SAVISQKPSRDICQRGTSLTIQCQVDSQVTMMFWYRQQPGQSLTLIATANQGSEATYESGFVIDKFPISRPNLTFSTLTVSNMSPEDSSIYLCSVPTGGMRETQYFGPGTRLLVL.

Only a few counts were recorded for this clonotype. The chain joins TRBV25-1 to TRBJ1-4; no definite D call. V lost 4 bases to trimming and J lost 4 bases, with 10 bases between them. Germline CDR1 reads MGHDK; CDR2 reads SYGVNS. The CDR3 has 14 amino acids. The CDR3 bases are TGTGCCAGCAGTGGTTGGGATGTTAATGAAAAACTGTTTTTT. Translated, it gives CASSGWDVNEKLFF.

The chain joins TRBV7-8 to TRBJ2-5; D remains ambiguous. V lost 3 bases to trimming and J lost 1 base, with 9 bases between them. The germline V gene encodes CDR1 SGHVS and CDR2 FQNEAQ. This CDR3 is 14 amino acids long. The CDR3 spells CASSFQPVQETQYF. In DNA form, the CDR3 reads TGTGCCAGCAGCTTTCAGCCGGTCCAAGAGACCCAGTACTTC.

This clonotype has only a few counts. J is TRBJ1-2 and V is TRBV10-3; D may be TRBD1 (5 bases). V lost 2 bases and J 7 bases, leaving 11 bases between the germline ends. Germline V CDR1 and CDR2: ENHRY, SYGVKD. This CDR3 has 13 residues. The CDR3 region has the DNA TGTGCCATCAGTGAGCCGGGGACGTCTGGCTACACCTTC. Amino acids: CAISEPGTSGYTF.

The chain couples TRBV12-3 or TRBV12-4 to TRBJ2-5, with a weak D call TRBD2 (6 bases). V shed 6 bases and J shed 2 bases, with 16 bases lying between them. The CDR3 sequence is 15 residues long. CDR3 in amino acids: CASSRYIAEQETQYF. The CDR3 DNA reads TGTGCCAGCAGCCGCTACATAGCGGAACAAGAGACCCAGTACTTC.

For this clonotype: Relative to the germline gene, one junction end is altered; a read error may explain this. The V call is TRBV10-3, the J call TRBJ2-1, with 9 bases fitting TRBD2. There are 15 residues in the CDR3. Per the germline V gene, CDR1 is ENHRY and CDR2 is SYGVKD. CDR3 residues: CAISDSASGNHEQCF. The CDR3 DNA reads TGTGCCATCAGTGACTCGGCTAGCGGGAATCATGAGCAGTGCTTC.

The chain has TRBV5-5 and TRBJ2-7; D is uncertain. Trimming took off 4 bases at V and 5 bases at J, with 22 bases between the two ends. The CDR3 has 16 amino acids. CDR1 is SGHKS, CDR2 YYEKEE, per germline (reference sequence). CDR3 region: CASSPTTRPPRDEQYF. CDR3 nucleotides: TGTGCCAGCAGCCCAACGACCCGACCCCCACGGGACGAGCAGTACTTC.

This chain joins TRBV27 and TRBJ1-1, with no clear D. Trimming removed 0 bases at V and 1 base at J, with 6 bases between. The CDR3 consists of 14 residues. Germline loops: CDR1 MNHEY, CDR2 SMNVEV (reference sequence). DNA of the CDR3: TGTGCCAGCAGTTTATCTTGGCAGAACACTGAAGCTTTCTTT. This translates into CASSLSWQNTEAFF.

There are a few counts of this clonotype. V gene TRBV29-1 combines with J gene TRBJ2-1, with D unresolved. The CDR3 is made up of 11 amino acids. Trimming removed 8 bases from V and 7 bases from J, with 12 bases in between. The germline V gene encodes CDR1 SQVTM and CDR2 ANQGSEA. DNA of the CDR3: TGCAGCTGTGGGGATTGGAATGAGCAGTTCTTC. This sequence encodes CSCGDWNEQFF.